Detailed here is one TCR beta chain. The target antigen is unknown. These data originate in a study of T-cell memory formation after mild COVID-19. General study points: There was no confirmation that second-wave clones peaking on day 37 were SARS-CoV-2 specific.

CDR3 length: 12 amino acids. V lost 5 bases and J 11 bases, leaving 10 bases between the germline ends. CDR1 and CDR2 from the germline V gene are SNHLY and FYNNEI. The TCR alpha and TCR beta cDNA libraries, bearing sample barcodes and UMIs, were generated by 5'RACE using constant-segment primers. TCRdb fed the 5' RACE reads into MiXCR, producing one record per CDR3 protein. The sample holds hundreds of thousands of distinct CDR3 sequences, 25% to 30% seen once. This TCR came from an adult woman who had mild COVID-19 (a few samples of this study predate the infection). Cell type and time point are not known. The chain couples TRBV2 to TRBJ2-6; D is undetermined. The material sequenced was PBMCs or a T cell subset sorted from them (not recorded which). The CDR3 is CASSRDTYVLTF. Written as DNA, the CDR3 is TGTGCCAGCAGTCGAGACACTTACGTCCTGACTTTC.